This note documents a single T cell receptor beta chain sequence. The entry originates in a study of blood T cell repertoires in COVID-19. In the study overall: Donors in the United States, Italy and Spain gave samples during acute or convalescent COVID-19.

Cohorts were assigned according to the clinical history that participants reported. Two negative PCRs, clearance, or symptom resolution characterized the recovered Cohort 3 donors. Original handling: Cell counts per sample came from amplifying reference gene primers. TCRdb's copy holds only in-frame clones and misses some; the assay was immunoSEQ multiplex PCR. That table is the source of V, J and clone size, and D and trimming were worked out from the DNA. The sample records a few hundred thousand clones, about 87% being singletons. The origin of this receptor is a young woman who had recovered from COVID-19. The specimen was PBMCs or T cells enriched from blood (not recorded which).

CDR3 sequence (DNA): TGTGCCAGCAGCCCACAAGACAATGAGCAGTTCTTC. Residues: CASSPQDNEQFF. The genes are TRBV6-5 and TRBJ2-1; D is undetermined. V gave up 6 bases and J gave up 5 bases, with 8 bases separating them. This CDR3 has 12 residues. Germline V gene sequence: CDR1 MNHEY, CDR2 SVGAGI.